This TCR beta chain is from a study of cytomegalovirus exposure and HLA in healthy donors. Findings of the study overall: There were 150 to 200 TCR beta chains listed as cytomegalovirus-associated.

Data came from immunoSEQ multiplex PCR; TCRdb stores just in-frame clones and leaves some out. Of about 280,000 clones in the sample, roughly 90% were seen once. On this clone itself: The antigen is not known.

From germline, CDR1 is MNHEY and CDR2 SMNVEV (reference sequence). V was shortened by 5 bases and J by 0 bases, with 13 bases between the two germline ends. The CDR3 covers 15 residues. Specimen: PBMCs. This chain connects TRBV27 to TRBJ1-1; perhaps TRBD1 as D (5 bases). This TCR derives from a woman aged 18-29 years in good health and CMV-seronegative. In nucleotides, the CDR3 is TGTGCCAGCAGTAGTTCACAGGAGATGAACACTGAAGCTTTCTTT. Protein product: CASSSSQEMNTEAFF.